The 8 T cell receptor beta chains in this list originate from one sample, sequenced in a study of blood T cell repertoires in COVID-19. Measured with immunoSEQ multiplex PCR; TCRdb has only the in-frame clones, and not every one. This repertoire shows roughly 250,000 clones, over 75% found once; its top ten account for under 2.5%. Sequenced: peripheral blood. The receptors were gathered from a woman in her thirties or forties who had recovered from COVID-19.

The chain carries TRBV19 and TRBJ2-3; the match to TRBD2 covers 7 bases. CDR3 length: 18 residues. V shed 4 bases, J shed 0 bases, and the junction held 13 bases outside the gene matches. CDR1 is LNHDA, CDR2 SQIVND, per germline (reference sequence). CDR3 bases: TGTGCCAGTAGTACCCACAGAGCCAGCGGGACTAGCACAGATACGCAGTATTTT. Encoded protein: CASSTHRASGTSTDTQYF. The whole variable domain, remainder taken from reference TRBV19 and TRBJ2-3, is DGGITQSPKYLFRKEGQNVTLSCEQNLNHDAMYWYRQDPGQGLRLIYYSQIVNDFQKGDIAEGYSVSREKKESFPLTVTSAQKNPTAFYLCASSTHRASGTSTDTQYFGPGTRLTVL.

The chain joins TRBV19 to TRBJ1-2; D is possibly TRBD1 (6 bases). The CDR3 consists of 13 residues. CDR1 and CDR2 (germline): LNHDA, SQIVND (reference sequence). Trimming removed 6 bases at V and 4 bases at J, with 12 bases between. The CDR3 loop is CASSMWTAYGYTF. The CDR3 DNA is TGTGCCAGTAGCATGTGGACAGCCTATGGCTACACCTTC.

This CDR3 reads CASSLAGGRQETQYF. DNA of the CDR3: TGTGCCAGCAGTTTAGCGGGGGGTCGACAAGAGACCCAGTACTTC. The chain employs TRBV6-2 or TRBV6-3 and TRBJ2-5, with 10 bases identical to TRBD2. The germline gives CDR1 MNHEY, CDR2 SVGEGT. CDR3 length: 15 amino acids. Losses at the gene ends were 4 bases for V and 2 bases for J; bases not matched to a gene: 4.

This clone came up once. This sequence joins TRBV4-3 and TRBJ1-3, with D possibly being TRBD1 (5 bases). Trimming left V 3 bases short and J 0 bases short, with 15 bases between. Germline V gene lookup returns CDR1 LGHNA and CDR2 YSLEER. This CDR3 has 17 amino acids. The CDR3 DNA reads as TGCGCCAGCAGCCACGGGGCGGGAAAGCACTCTGGAAACACCATATATTTT. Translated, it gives CASSHGAGKHSGNTIYF.

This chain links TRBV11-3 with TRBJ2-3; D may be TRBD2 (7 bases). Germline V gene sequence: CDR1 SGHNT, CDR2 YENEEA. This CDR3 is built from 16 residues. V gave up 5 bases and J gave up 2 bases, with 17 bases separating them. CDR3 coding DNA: TGTGCCAGCAGCGGGGGGGGCAGGTCAAACACAGATACGCAGTATTTT. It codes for CASSGGGRSNTDTQYF.

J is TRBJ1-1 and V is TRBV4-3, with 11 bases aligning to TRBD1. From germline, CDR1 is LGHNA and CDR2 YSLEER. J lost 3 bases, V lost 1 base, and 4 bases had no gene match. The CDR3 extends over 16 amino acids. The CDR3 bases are TGCGCCAGCAGCCAAGGGGACAGGGGGTTGGACACTGAAGCTTTCTTT. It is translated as CASSQGDRGLDTEAFF.

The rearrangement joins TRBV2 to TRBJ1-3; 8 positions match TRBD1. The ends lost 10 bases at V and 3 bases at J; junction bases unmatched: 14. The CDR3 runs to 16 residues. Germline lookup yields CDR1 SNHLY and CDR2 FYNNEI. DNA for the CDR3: TGTGCCACCAAGGGTTCAGGGGGCATAGGTGGAAACACCATATATTTT. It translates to CATKGSGGIGGNTIYF.

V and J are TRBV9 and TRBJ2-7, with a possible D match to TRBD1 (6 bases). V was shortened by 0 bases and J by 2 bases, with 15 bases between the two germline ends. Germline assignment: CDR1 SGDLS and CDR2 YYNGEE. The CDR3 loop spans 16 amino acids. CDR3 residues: CASSVGASGAPYEQYF. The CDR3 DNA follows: TGTGCCAGCAGCGTAGGGGCATCAGGGGCTCCCTACGAGCAGTACTTC.